Listed here are 19 T cell receptor beta chains from one sample, sequenced in a study of blood T cell repertoires in COVID-19. Here immunoSEQ multiplex PCR was the method, and the copy in TCRdb shows in-frame clones only, minus some. This table has roughly 190,000 clones, more than 70% appearing once. The specimen sequenced was peripheral blood. The source of these receptors is a man in his forties with active or convalescent COVID-19.

V is TRBV7-2 and J is TRBJ2-1, with D possibly matching TRBD1 (5 bases). The V end lost 7 bases, the J end lost 4 bases, and 11 bases lay between the germline ends. CDR1 SGHTA and CDR2 FQGNSA come from the germline V gene. The CDR3 is made up of 13 amino acids. CDR3 protein: CASKLGVYNEQFF. The CDR3 region has the DNA TGTGCCAGCAAGCTAGGGGTTTACAATGAGCAGTTCTTC.

The chain links TRBV5-6 to TRBJ1-4; D ambiguous. The ends were cut back, 0 bases at V and 9 bases at J, with 9 bases in the middle. The CDR3 runs to 13 residues. The V gene's germline CDR1 is SGHDT and CDR2 YYEEEE. In DNA form, the CDR3 reads TGTGCCAGCAGCTTGGTTGAGGTGAAAAAACTGTTTTTT. Its translation: CASSLVEVKKLFF.

This clone was seen only once. This rearrangement joins TRBV12-3 or TRBV12-4 to TRBJ1-1; D is possibly TRBD1 (6 bases). The CDR3 is 13 residues long. V shed 5 bases and J shed 0 bases, with 7 bases lying between them. The CDR3 is CASSGQLNTEAFF. The CDR3, as DNA: TGTGCCAGCAGTGGACAGCTGAACACTGAAGCTTTCTTT.

The chain couples TRBV3-1 (or the pseudogene TRBV3-2) to TRBJ2-7, with 11 bases identical to TRBD2. The V gene end was trimmed by 1 base and the J gene end by 2 bases; junction bases not matched to a gene: 7. The CDR3 contains 17 residues. Germline assignment: CDR1 LGHDT and CDR2 YNNKEL (reference sequence). CDR3 in amino acids: CASSQVISGRAPYEQYF. CDR3 bases: TGTGCCAGCAGCCAAGTGATTAGCGGGAGGGCTCCCTACGAGCAGTACTTC.

As regards this clone: One junction end disagrees with the germline gene, perhaps due to a read error. Other nucleotide sequences in the sample specify the same CDR3. The chain has TRBV28 and TRBJ1-2; TRBD1 is a possible D gene (5 bases). CDR3 length: 14 residues. Germline-derived CDR1 and CDR2 are MDHEN and SYDVKM. CDR3 amino acids: CASSPGLANYGYTF. In DNA, the CDR3 is TGCGCCAGCAGTCCGGGACTGGCTAACTATGGCTACACCTTC.

The chain is built from TRBV7-8 and TRBJ2-7, with 8 bases that match TRBD1. Germline V gene sequence: CDR1 SGHVS, CDR2 FQNEAQ. J lost 6 bases, V lost 4 bases, and 8 bases had no gene match. The CDR3 totals 14 residues. CDR3 sequence reads: CASSSDRVEAEQYF. The CDR3 DNA is TGTGCCAGCAGCTCGGACAGGGTGGAGGCCGAGCAGTACTTC.

The table lists this clone with a few counts. J is TRBJ1-2 and V is TRBV27, with 11 bases that match TRBD1. Trimming cost V 4 bases and J 5 bases; bases outside gene matches: 3. In germline, CDR1 is MNHEY, CDR2 SMNVEV (reference sequence). This CDR3 is built from 14 residues. As DNA, the CDR3 is TGTGCCAGCAGTTGGACAGGGGGCAAATATGGCTACACCTTC. It encodes CASSWTGGKYGYTF.

This clone was detected a few times. The genes are TRBV19 and TRBJ1-1; weak D call: TRBD1 (5 bases). Germline assignment: CDR1 LNHDA and CDR2 SQIVND (reference sequence). This CDR3 contains 15 residues. The V gene lost 3 bases and the J gene lost 0 bases, with 11 bases spanning the gap. CDR3 in amino acids: CASSMAGGVNTEAFF. The CDR3 DNA follows: TGTGCCAGTAGTATGGCCGGGGGTGTGAACACTGAAGCTTTCTTT.

This clone has more than one count but fewer than ten. V is TRBV29-1 and J is TRBJ2-2; D ambiguous. CDR1 and CDR2 from the germline V gene are SQVTM and ANQGSEA. CDR3 length equals 12 residues. Trimming took off 4 bases at V and 3 bases at J, with 6 bases between the two ends. The CDR3, as DNA: TGCAGCGTTGGTCAGTACACCGGGGAGCTGTTTTTT. It is translated as CSVGQYTGELFF.

The V call is TRBV24-1, the J call TRBJ1-5; the D is unclear. Germline V gene lookup returns CDR1 KGHDR and CDR2 SFDVKD. CDR3 length equals 14 residues. Trimming removed 4 bases from V and 6 bases from J, with 12 bases in between. In DNA, the CDR3 is TGTGCCACCAGTGACCACTCCTCCCCTCAGCCCCAGCATTTT. Amino acid sequence: CATSDHSSPQPQHF.

The V gene is TRBV27, the J gene TRBJ1-2; TRBD1 matches 10 bases. V shed 6 bases, J shed 6 bases, and the junction held 7 bases outside the gene matches. This CDR3 has 14 residues. CDR1 and CDR2 from the germline V gene are MNHEY and SMNVEV (reference sequence). This chain's CDR3 is CASSQGTGVNGYTF. CDR3 DNA: TGTGCCAGCAGCCAGGGGACAGGGGTTAATGGCTACACCTTC.

This chain links TRBV5-1 with TRBJ1-2, with 7 nucleotides matching TRBD1. This CDR3 is built from 15 residues. Germline assignment: CDR1 SGHRS and CDR2 YFSETQ. V was pared by 4 bases and J by 2 bases, with 8 bases of the junction left unmatched. CDR3 amino acids: CASSTGDSQNYGYTF. The DNA for the CDR3 is TGCGCCAGCAGCACCGGGGACAGTCAAAACTATGGCTACACCTTC.

This chain links TRBV6-5 with TRBJ2-2, with 7 bases lining up with TRBD2. The CDR3 is 15 residues long. Germline loops: CDR1 MNHEY, CDR2 SVGAGI. After removal of 4 bases from V and 0 bases from J, the junction contained 2 bases not matched to a gene. CDR3 in amino acids: CASSSSGSNTGELFF. In DNA, the CDR3 is TGTGCCAGCAGTTCTAGCGGATCGAACACCGGGGAGCTGTTTTTT.

This clone is a singleton in its sample. This chain links TRBV10-3 with TRBJ1-2, with D possibly matching TRBD1 (5 bases). The CDR3 consists of 15 residues. V was clipped by 3 bases and J by 4 bases, with 15 bases between them. Germline lookup yields CDR1 ENHRY and CDR2 SYGVKD. In nucleotides, the CDR3 is TGTGCCATCAGTGATTCATCAGGGATCGGCTATGGCTACACCTTC. Encoded protein: CAISDSSGIGYGYTF.

The chain recombines TRBV6-5 with TRBJ1-2, with 8 bases matching TRBD1. CDR3 size: 16 residues. V shed 1 base, J shed 4 bases, and the junction held 8 bases outside the gene matches. CDR1 and CDR2 from the germline V gene are MNHEY and SVGAGI. This CDR3 reads CASSYYPRGLGYGYTF. CDR3 nucleotide sequence: TGTGCCAGCAGTTACTACCCCAGGGGGCTCGGCTATGGCTACACCTTC.

V usage is TRBV19 and J usage is TRBJ2-6, with TRBD1 matching 9 bases. This CDR3 spans 17 amino acids. CDR1 LNHDA and CDR2 SQIVND come from the germline V gene (reference sequence). V trimming: 1 base; J trimming: 4 bases; junction bases outside the gene matches: 5. The CDR3 bases are TGTGCCAGTAGTATAGGGACAGGGGTTGGAGGGGCCAACGTCCTGACTTTC. Residues: CASSIGTGVGGANVLTF.

In this sample, this clone turned up once. The genes are TRBV5-1 and TRBJ1-3, with no clear D. This CDR3 is 17 amino acids long. CDR1 and CDR2 from the germline V gene are SGHRS and YFSETQ. The V and J ends lost 0 bases and 0 bases respectively, with 13 bases between them. CDR3 residues: CASSLGATARSGNTIYF. The DNA of the CDR3 is TGCGCCAGCAGCTTGGGGGCCACAGCTCGCTCTGGAAACACCATATATTTT. Filled out from reference TRBV5-1 and TRBJ1-3, the complete variable domain reads KAGVTQTPRYLIKTRGQQVTLSCSPISGHRSVSWYQQTPGQGLQFLFEYFSETQRNKGNFPGRFSGRQFSNSRSEMNVSTLELGDSALYLCASSLGATARSGNTIYFGEGSWLTVV.

The chain links TRBV7-3 to TRBJ1-1, with 7 bases matching TRBD1. This CDR3 is built from 15 residues. Germline V gene sequence: CDR1 SGHTA, CDR2 FQGTGA. J was trimmed by 2 bases and V by 1 base; bases with no gene match: 4. CDR3 DNA sequence: TGTGCCAGCAGCTTAAGGGGACAGAAAAACACTGAAGCTTTCTTT. This gives the protein CASSLRGQKNTEAFF.

Only a few counts were recorded for this clone. The chain couples TRBV15 to TRBJ1-4; possible D gene TRBD1, 5 bases. V was pared by 6 bases and J by 7 bases, with 18 bases between. Germline loops: CDR1 LNHNV, CDR2 YYDKDF (reference sequence). The CDR3 has 15 amino acids. The CDR3 protein is CATSQRLQQGEKLFF. The CDR3 DNA follows: TGTGCCACCAGTCAACGTTTACAGCAGGGTGAAAAACTGTTTTTT.